This TCR beta chain was identified in a study of blood T cell repertoires in COVID-19. Looking at the study overall: Material from acute and convalescent COVID-19 was sourced from the United States, Italy and Spain. T cells, B-cell-depleted T cells, or PBMCs supplied cDNA or gDNA.

Trimming removed 2 bases at V and 7 bases at J, with 18 bases between. This CDR3 has 15 amino acids. From germline, CDR1 is LGHNA and CDR2 YNFKEQ. In the authors' workflow: Nucleated cell counts were estimated from reference gene primer amplification. Clones were read by immunoSEQ multiplex PCR, and TCRdb kept only the in-frame ones, dropping some. V and J calls and clone size are as listed in that table; D and trimming were resolved from the DNA. The sample gives 200,000 to 300,000 clones, 88% of which show up once; roughly 4% is in the top ten. Material: peripheral blood. V and J are TRBV4-2 and TRBJ2-7; TRBD1 might be the D (6 bases). The clonotype comes from a man aged 55 to 70 who had recovered from COVID-19. The CDR3 DNA sequence: TGTGCCAGCAGCCAATCCGGCGGACAGCACTCAGAGCAGTACTTC. It yields the protein CASSQSGGQHSEQYF.